The present TCR beta chain was sequenced within a study of immune evolution from preneoplasia to lung adenocarcinoma. Notes on the study in general: Top clone share appeared to fall from AAH through AIS, MIA, adenocarcinoma.

Comments on this clone: Its target is not known.

The data were produced by immunoSEQ multiplex PCR, yet TCRdb's version contains in-frame clones alone and is incomplete. The table lists roughly 7,900 clones, around 80% of them singletons. Germline V CDR1 and CDR2: MNHEY, SMNVEV (reference sequence). The CDR3 extends over 15 amino acids. V was pared by 5 bases and J by 7 bases, with 18 bases between. The clonotype was recovered from a person aged 65 to 85 with lung adenocarcinoma. This sequence joins TRBV27 and TRBJ1-5; perhaps TRBD1 as D (6 bases). Input material: FFPE adjacent normal lung tissue. The CDR3: CASSPEGRGRQPQHF. The CDR3 nucleotides are TGTGCCAGCAGTCCGGAAGGAAGGGGGAGACAGCCCCAGCATTTT.